This TCR beta chain is from a study of OX40 agonist ivuxolimab in advanced cancers. The study's findings and limits: CD8+ T cells (on average) carried more expanded clones than CD4+ T cells.

Generated by immunoSEQ multiplex PCR, the TCRdb table keeps only in-frame clones and is missing some. The repertoire holds 50,000 or so clones, with 85% as singletons. A note on this clone: Its matching antigen is unknown.

If patients had autoimmune disease history or systemic immunosuppression, they were excluded. V lost 0 bases and J lost 7; bases outside the gene matches: 3. Germline values: CDR1 LGHNA, CDR2 YSLEER. CDR3 length: 16 residues. The TCR comes from an adult with an advanced solid tumor such as melanoma, head and neck, liver or kidney cancer. Specimen: CD4+ or CD8+ T cells sorted from blood, collected in a trial of the OX40 agonist ivuxolimab. This rearrangement joins TRBV4-3 to TRBJ2-1; 13 bases fit TRBD2. CDR3 protein: CASSQEPGLAGNEQFF. The CDR3 DNA reads TGCGCCAGCAGCCAAGAACCGGGACTAGCGGGGAATGAGCAGTTCTTC.